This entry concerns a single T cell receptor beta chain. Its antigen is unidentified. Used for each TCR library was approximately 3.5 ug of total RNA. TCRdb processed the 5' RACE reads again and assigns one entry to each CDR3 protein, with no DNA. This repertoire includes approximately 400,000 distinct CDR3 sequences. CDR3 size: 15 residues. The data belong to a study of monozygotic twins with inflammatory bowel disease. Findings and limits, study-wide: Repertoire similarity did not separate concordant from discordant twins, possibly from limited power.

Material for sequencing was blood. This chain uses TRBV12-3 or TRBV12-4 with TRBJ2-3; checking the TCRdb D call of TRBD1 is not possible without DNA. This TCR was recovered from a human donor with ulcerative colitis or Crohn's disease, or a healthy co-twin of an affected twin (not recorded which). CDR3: CASSLPLINTDTQYF.